Shown below are 11 T cell receptor beta chains from a single sample sequenced in a study of OX40 agonist ivuxolimab in advanced cancers. The protocol was immunoSEQ multiplex PCR, while the TCRdb copy is restricted to in-frame clones and leaves out a portion. In the table there are about 25,000 clones, 80% to 90% of which are singletons. Sample: CD4+ or CD8+ T cells sorted from blood, taken in a trial of the OX40 agonist ivuxolimab. Every receptor here comes from an adult with an advanced solid tumor such as melanoma, head and neck, liver or kidney cancer.

This clone has just a few counts. V and J are TRBV27 and TRBJ1-1; weak D call: TRBD1 (6 bases). The CDR3 covers 11 residues. The germline CDR1 and CDR2 sequences are MNHEY and SMNVEV (reference sequence). Trimming took 6 bases from V and 4 from J, leaving 6 bases between them. The CDR3 loop is CASRQGTEAFF. DNA for the CDR3: TGTGCCAGCAGACAGGGCACTGAAGCTTTCTTT.

V is TRBV21-1 and J is TRBJ2-3; whether TRBD1, the table's D call, matches the DNA was not checked. TRBV21-1 is a pseudogene locus. This CDR3 comprises 22 residues. CDR3 DNA sequence: TGTGCCAGCAGCAAAGAAAATGGGACAGGGACCTCCGGGAGGGTTGGGACAGATACGCAGTATTTT. This translates into CASSKENGTGTSGRVGTDTQYF.

This clone has more than one count but fewer than ten. The V gene is TRBV19, the J gene TRBJ2-7; TRBD2 matches at 11 bases. This CDR3 is built from 18 residues. CDR1 is LNHDA and CDR2 is SQIVND in the germline V gene (reference sequence). V shed 5 bases, J shed 2 bases, and the junction held 14 bases outside the gene matches. The CDR3 bases are TGTGCCAGTAGTGCAGGGACTAGCGGAAAATCCCCCCCCTACGAGCAGTACTTC. It translates to CASSAGTSGKSPPYEQYF. The full variable domain, with the rest looked up from reference TRBV19 and TRBJ2-7, is DGGITQSPKYLFRKEGQNVTLSCEQNLNHDAMYWYRQDPGQGLRLIYYSQIVNDFQKGDIAEGYSVSREKKESFPLTVTSAQKNPTAFYLCASSAGTSGKSPPYEQYFGPGTRLTVT.

The sample holds a few counts of this clone. J is TRBJ1-2 and V is TRBV6-5; perhaps TRBD1 as D (6 bases). The V and J ends lost 0 bases and 3 bases respectively, with 11 bases between them. The CDR3 spans 15 residues. The germline V gene has CDR1 MNHEY and CDR2 SVGAGI. The CDR3 protein is CASSYSSTGHYGYTF. CDR3 nucleotide sequence: TGTGCCAGCAGTTACTCCTCGACAGGACACTATGGCTACACCTTC.

The rearrangement links TRBV6-4 to TRBJ2-2, with D tentatively TRBD1 or TRBD2 (5 bases each). Trimming took 2 bases from V and 2 from J, leaving 12 bases between them. The CDR3 is 16 residues long. CDR1 MRHNA and CDR2 SNTAGT come from the germline V gene. CDR3 protein: CASSDTGHTNTGELFF. CDR3 nucleotides: TGTGCCAGCAGTGACACGGGGCATACCAACACCGGGGAGCTGTTTTTT.

CDR3 sequence: CAISESASGGPTGELFF. The DNA of the CDR3 is TGTGCCATCAGTGAGTCGGCTAGCGGGGGACCGACCGGGGAGCTGTTTTTT. V usage is TRBV10-3 and J usage is TRBJ2-2; 10 positions agree with TRBD2. The germline CDR1 and CDR2 sequences are ENHRY and SYGVKD. V was clipped by 0 bases and J by 5 bases; unmatched bases: 6. This CDR3 has 17 residues.

This clone showed up just a few times. The chain is built from TRBV9 and TRBJ1-3; TRBD1 aligns across 7 bases. Looked up from germline, CDR1 is SGDLS and CDR2 is YYNGEE. This CDR3 has 14 amino acids. The V segment lost 0 bases and the J segment 6 bases; nucleotides outside the gene matches: 3. For the CDR3, the DNA is TGTGCCAGCAGCGTAGGAGGGGGCTCAAACACCATATATTTT. Amino acid sequence: CASSVGGGSNTIYF.

The chain is built from TRBV27 and TRBJ2-1; TRBD2 agrees at 12 bases. Germline trimming cut 5 bases from V and 0 bases from J; bases unmatched to any gene: 11. CDR1 is MNHEY and CDR2 is SMNVEV in the germline V gene (reference sequence). There are 19 residues in the CDR3. The CDR3 loop is CASSPTGELAGGSYNEQFF. Written as DNA, the CDR3 is TGTGCCAGCAGTCCAACAGGGGAACTAGCGGGAGGCTCCTACAATGAGCAGTTCTTC.

The J gene is TRBJ2-2, the V gene TRBV27, with 9 bases lining up with TRBD2. The CDR3 spans 15 residues. CDR1 and CDR2 (germline): MNHEY, SMNVEV (reference sequence). Trimming removed 3 bases from V and 6 bases from J; junction bases left unmatched: 5. Here the CDR3 reads CASSLLAGDPGELFF. The CDR3 coding sequence is TGTGCCAGCAGTTTGTTAGCGGGAGATCCCGGGGAGCTGTTTTTT.

The chain has TRBV6-1 and TRBJ2-7; 7 bases line up with TRBD2. The CDR3 consists of 12 residues. Germline trimming cut 4 bases from V and 7 bases from J; bases unmatched to any gene: 4. CDR1 MNHNS and CDR2 SASEGT come from the germline V gene. In DNA form, the CDR3 reads TGTGCCAGCAGTGGGGGGGGGAGGGAGCAGTACTTC. Protein product: CASSGGGREQYF.

This clone has a handful of counts. The rearrangement links TRBV2 to TRBJ1-2, with TRBD1 matching 10 bases. This CDR3 is built from 14 residues. The germline V gene has CDR1 SNHLY and CDR2 FYNNEI. V gave up 4 bases and J gave up 4 bases; unmatched junction bases: 3. This CDR3 is CASSAGQGGYGYTF. The CDR3 nucleotides read TGTGCCAGCAGTGCTGGACAGGGGGGCTATGGCTACACCTTC.